The TCR beta chain under discussion was sequenced for a study of regulatory T cells in long-lasting Graves disease. The time point is: newly diagnosed GD, antithyroid drugs for less than 3 months. Researchers made the TCR library from RNA that was extracted from PBMCs. iRepertoire HTBI primers and Arm-PCR of CDR3 regions built TCR beta libraries. From the multiplex PCR reads, TCRdb called clonotypes with MiXCR, one entry per CDR3 protein. The repertoire holds about 350,000 distinct CDR3 sequences, with 16% as singletons. Trimming took 4 bases from V and 4 from J; bases not matched to a gene: 6. CDR1 is SGHRS, CDR2 YFSETQ, per germline. The CDR3 contains 15 residues. This sample also appeared in a second study, on T cells in Graves' hyperthyroidism and ophthalmopathy.

The sequence came from a man in his forties with Graves disease. The J gene is TRBJ2-3, the V gene TRBV5-1, with 10 positions matching TRBD2. The material was peripheral blood mononuclear cells (PBMCs), obtained at new diagnosis, from a patient treated with antithyroid drugs. The CDR3 coding sequence is TGCGCCAGCAGCCATAGGACTAGCGGACCAGATACGCAGTATTTT. Translation: CASSHRTSGPDTQYF.